This record looks at one TCR beta chain sequence and its context. Germline V gene data show CDR1 as SGHRS and CDR2 as YFSETQ. The CDR3 sequence is 14 residues long. These data originate in a study of monozygotic twins with inflammatory bowel disease. TCRdb re-called the 5' RACE reads; every CDR3 protein appears as one record, without DNA. Recorded for this sample: about 330,000 distinct CDR3 sequences. Specimen: blood. The genes are TRBV5-1 and TRBJ1-1. This TCR derives from a human donor with ulcerative colitis or Crohn's disease, or a healthy co-twin of an affected twin (not recorded which). Here the CDR3 reads CASSASGGLTEAFF.